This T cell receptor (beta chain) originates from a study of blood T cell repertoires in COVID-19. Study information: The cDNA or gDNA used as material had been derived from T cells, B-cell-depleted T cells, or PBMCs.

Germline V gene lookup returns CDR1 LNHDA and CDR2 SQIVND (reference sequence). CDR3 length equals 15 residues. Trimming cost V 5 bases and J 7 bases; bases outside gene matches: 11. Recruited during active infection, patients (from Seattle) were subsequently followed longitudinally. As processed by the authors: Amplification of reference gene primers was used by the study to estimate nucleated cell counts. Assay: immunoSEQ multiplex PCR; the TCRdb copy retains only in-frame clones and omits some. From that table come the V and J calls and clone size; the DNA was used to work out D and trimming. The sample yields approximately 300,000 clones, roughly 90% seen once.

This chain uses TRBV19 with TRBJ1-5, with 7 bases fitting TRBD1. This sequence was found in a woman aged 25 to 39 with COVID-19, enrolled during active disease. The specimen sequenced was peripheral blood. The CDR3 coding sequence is TGTGCCAGTAGTGGCCGGGACAGAATCCACCAGCCCCAGCATTTT. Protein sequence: CASSGRDRIHQPQHF.